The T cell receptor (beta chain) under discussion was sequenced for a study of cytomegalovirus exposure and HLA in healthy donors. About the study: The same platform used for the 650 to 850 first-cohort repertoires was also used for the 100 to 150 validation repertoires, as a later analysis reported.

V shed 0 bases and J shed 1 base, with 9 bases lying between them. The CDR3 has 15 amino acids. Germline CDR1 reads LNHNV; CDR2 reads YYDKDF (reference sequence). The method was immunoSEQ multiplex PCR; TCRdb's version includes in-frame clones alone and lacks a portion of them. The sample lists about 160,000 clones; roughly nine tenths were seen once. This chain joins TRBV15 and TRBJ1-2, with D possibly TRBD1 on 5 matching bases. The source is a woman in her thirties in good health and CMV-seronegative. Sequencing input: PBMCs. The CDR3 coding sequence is TGTGCCACCAGCAGAGAGGGGGAACTTAACTATGGCTACACCTTC. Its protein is CATSREGELNYGYTF. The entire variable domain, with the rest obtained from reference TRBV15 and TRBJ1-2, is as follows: DAMVIQNPRYQVTQFGKPVTLSCSQTLNHNVMYWYQQKSSQAPKLLFHYYDKDFNNEADTPDNFQSRRPNTSFCFLDIRSPGLGDTAMYLCATSREGELNYGYTFGSGTRLTVV.